This T cell receptor (beta chain) was obtained from a study of regulatory T cells in long-lasting Graves disease. Through Arm-PCR of CDR3 regions and iRepertoire HTBI primers, TCR beta libraries were built. MiXCR, run by TCRdb on the multiplex PCR reads, gives a single entry per CDR3 protein. Among a few hundred thousand distinct CDR3 sequences listed, approximately 18% were seen once. The CDR3 contains 13 residues. V was pared by 6 bases and J by 2 bases, with 13 bases between. Germline loops: CDR1 DFQATT, CDR2 SNEGSKA (reference sequence). This clonotype was seen at least ten times. Sample time point: newly diagnosed GD, antithyroid drugs for less than 3 months. RNA from PBMCs was the source of the TCR library. The data also belong to a second study, concerning T cells in Graves' hyperthyroidism and ophthalmopathy.

Sequenced material: peripheral blood mononuclear cells (PBMCs), taken at new diagnosis, from a patient treated with antithyroid drugs. This sequence was found in a woman in her 30s with Graves disease. V and J are TRBV20-1 and TRBJ1-2; no definite D call. Here the CDR3 DNA reads TGCAGTGCCCCCACGGGTTCCAACTATGGCTACACCTTC. Its translation is CSAPTGSNYGYTF.